Following are 27 T cell receptor beta chains from one sample sequenced in a study of T cell changes during pregnancy in multiple sclerosis. The data were produced by immunoSEQ multiplex PCR, yet TCRdb's version contains in-frame clones alone and is incomplete. The table has around 85,000 clones, approximately 91% seen once. The specimen comprised PBMCs, sampled in the first trimester of pregnancy. The receptor set was obtained from a female donor in good health, serving as a control in a pregnancy study. Some clones in this sample may be carry-over from other donors' samples.

This chain links TRBV2 with TRBJ2-3; D remains ambiguous. Germline-derived CDR1 and CDR2 are SNHLY and FYNNEI. Between the trimmed V and J ends, which lost 5 bases and 5 bases, there was a span of 17 bases. This CDR3 is built from 15 residues. The CDR3 here is CASSYRRVTEDTQYF. CDR3 DNA: TGTGCCAGCAGTTACCGCCGGGTCACGGAAGATACGCAGTATTTT. The whole variable domain, remainder taken from reference TRBV2 and TRBJ2-3, is EPEVTQTPSHQVTQMGQEVILRCVPISNHLYFYWYRQILGQKVEFLVSFYNNEISEKSEIFDDQFSVERPDGSNFTLKIRSTKLEDSAMYFCASSYRRVTEDTQYFGPGTRLTVL.

The chain carries TRBV19 and TRBJ2-1; 9 positions agree with TRBD1. Germline CDR1 is LNHDA and CDR2 is SQIVND (reference sequence). Unmatched junction bases numbered 4, after V lost 6 bases and J lost 1 base. The CDR3 is 15 amino acids. The CDR3 DNA follows: TGTGCCAGTAGCTCAGGACAGGGGTCCTACAATGAGCAGTTCTTC. Translating it yields CASSSGQGSYNEQFF. The full variable domain, completed using reference TRBV19 and TRBJ2-1, is DGGITQSPKYLFRKEGQNVTLSCEQNLNHDAMYWYRQDPGQGLRLIYYSQIVNDFQKGDIAEGYSVSREKKESFPLTVTSAQKNPTAFYLCASSSGQGSYNEQFFGPGTRLTVL.

The chain links TRBV5-1 to TRBJ1-3; D might be TRBD1 (6 bases). CDR1 is SGHRS, CDR2 YFSETQ, per germline. V lost 0 bases and J lost 4, with 11 bases in between. CDR3 length: 15 amino acids. CDR3 nucleotide sequence: TGCGCCAGCAGCTTGGGACAGGCTTTCGGAAACACCATATATTTT. It translates to CASSLGQAFGNTIYF. The full variable domain, completed using reference TRBV5-1 and TRBJ1-3, is KAGVTQTPRYLIKTRGQQVTLSCSPISGHRSVSWYQQTPGQGLQFLFEYFSETQRNKGNFPGRFSGRQFSNSRSEMNVSTLELGDSALYLCASSLGQAFGNTIYFGEGSWLTVV.

V is TRBV4-1 and J is TRBJ2-5; tentative D call: TRBD2 (5 bases). This CDR3 is 13 amino acids long. Per the germline V gene, CDR1 is MGHRA and CDR2 is YSYEKL. The V gene lost 4 bases and the J gene lost 7 bases, with 13 bases spanning the gap. The CDR3 is CASSPTVGGTQYF. CDR3 bases: TGCGCCAGCAGCCCTACGGTCGGAGGGACCCAGTACTTC.

V is TRBV9 and J is TRBJ1-4; 8 bases align to TRBD1. Germline V gene lookup returns CDR1 SGDLS and CDR2 YYNGEE. The CDR3 is made up of 15 amino acids. The J segment lost 14 bases and the V segment lost 2 bases, leaving 14 bases of the junction unmatched. This CDR3 is CASSVLGTGRGGLFF. The DNA of the CDR3 is TGTGCCAGCAGCGTTCTCGGGACAGGTCGCGGTGGGCTGTTTTTT.

V and J are TRBV7-8 and TRBJ2-5, with D tentatively TRBD1 (5 bases). With 2 bases removed from V and 3 bases from J, the gap between germline ends came to 16 bases. Germline CDR1 and CDR2: SGHVS and FQNEAQ. The CDR3 contains 16 residues. CDR3 DNA: TGTGCCAGCAGCTTAAGGGAAACAGGCATAAAAGAGACCCAGTACTTC. This sequence encodes CASSLRETGIKETQYF.

This chain links TRBV5-6 with TRBJ1-2, with D maybe TRBD1 (5 bases). CDR3 size: 14 residues. Germline assignment: CDR1 SGHDT and CDR2 YYEEEE. The V and J ends lost 0 bases and 4 bases respectively, with 10 bases between them. CDR3 sequence (DNA): TGTGCCAGCAGCTTGGTGGGGGGGAGCTATGGCTACACCTTC. It translates to CASSLVGGSYGYTF.

The chain links TRBV5-1 to TRBJ2-2; 13 nucleotides align to TRBD2. CDR3 length: 15 amino acids. CDR1 and CDR2 from the germline V gene are SGHRS and YFSETQ. Trimming took 4 bases from V and 5 from J; bases not matched to a gene: 2. Here the CDR3 reads CASSQTSGGTGELFF. The CDR3 DNA is TGCGCCAGCAGCCAGACTAGCGGGGGGACCGGGGAGCTGTTTTTT.

CDR3 nucleotide sequence: TGTGCCAGCAGCAGGGGGACAGGGAGGGGCAACGAGCAGTACTTC. This gives the protein CASSRGTGRGNEQYF. The chain carries TRBV7-6 and TRBJ2-7; 9 bases are a match to TRBD1. Trimming removed 5 bases from V and 5 bases from J; junction bases left unmatched: 10. Germline V gene data show CDR1 as SGHVS and CDR2 as FNYEAQ. CDR3 length: 15 residues. Full variable domain (remainder filled in from reference TRBV7-6 and TRBJ2-7): GAGVSQSPRYKVTKRGQDVALRCDPISGHVSLYWYRQALGQGPEFLTYFNYEAQQDKSGLPNDRFSAERPEGSISTLTIQRTEQRDSAMYRCASSRGTGRGNEQYFGPGTRLTVT.

J is TRBJ1-1 and V is TRBV6-1; possibly TRBD1 for D (5 bases). Per germline, CDR1 MNHNS and CDR2 SASEGT. V lost 3 bases to trimming and J lost 3 bases, with 17 bases between them. The CDR3 runs to 16 residues. The CDR3 DNA follows: TGTGCCAGCAGTGATGTGGGAAGGGGTAGGGACACTGAAGCTTTCTTT. This sequence encodes CASSDVGRGRDTEAFF.

The chain carries TRBV4-2 and TRBJ2-5, with TRBD2 as a possible D gene (7 bases). The germline V and J ends were trimmed by 3 bases and 5 bases, with 16 bases remaining between them. The CDR3 spans 15 residues. Germline CDR1 LGHNA, CDR2 YNFKEQ. For the CDR3, the DNA is TGTGCCAGCAGCCATAGGTGGGGGGGCGAGGAGACCCAGTACTTC. Translated, it gives CASSHRWGGEETQYF.

CDR3 nucleotides: TGTGCCAGCAGTCGACCGGGACAGCGGTCTGCTGAAGCTTTCTTT. Residues: CASSRPGQRSAEAFF. V is TRBV28 and J is TRBJ1-1; 7 nucleotides match TRBD1. CDR3 length equals 15 residues. V gave up 5 bases and J gave up 6 bases; unmatched junction bases: 12. Germline CDR1 and CDR2: MDHEN and SYDVKM.

The chain is built from TRBV5-1 and TRBJ1-4; the D is unclear. V gave up 2 bases and J gave up 5 bases, with 13 bases separating them. This CDR3 contains 15 residues. Germline-derived CDR1 and CDR2 are SGHRS and YFSETQ. As DNA, the CDR3 is TGCGCCAGCAGCTTAACGGCGGGGAGCAATGAAAAACTGTTTTTT. Its translation is CASSLTAGSNEKLFF.

The chain uses TRBV5-1 and TRBJ1-2; 7 bases are a match to TRBD1. J lost 2 bases, V lost 0 bases, and 1 base had no gene match. CDR1 is SGHRS, CDR2 YFSETQ, per germline. The CDR3 covers 14 residues. Here the CDR3 DNA reads TGCGCCAGCAGCTTGGAGACAGGGAACTATGGCTACACCTTC. This gives the protein CASSLETGNYGYTF.

This clone was observed a handful of times. The V gene is TRBV5-1, the J gene TRBJ2-1; D remains ambiguous. Germline-derived CDR1 and CDR2 are SGHRS and YFSETQ. The germline V and J ends were trimmed by 1 base and 7 bases, with 6 bases remaining between them. The CDR3 length is 12 residues. The DNA of the CDR3 is TGCGCCAGCAGCTTGTTTCTGAATGAGCAGTTCTTC. Translated, it gives CASSLFLNEQFF.

The gene calls are TRBV28 and TRBJ1-2; 7 bases match TRBD1. CDR3 length equals 14 residues. The germline V gene has CDR1 MDHEN and CDR2 SYDVKM. V gave up 7 bases and J gave up 8 bases; unmatched junction bases: 13. The CDR3 DNA is TGTGCCAGCAAACTGGGATCGACAGGGTGGGGCTACACCTTC. Amino acid sequence: CASKLGSTGWGYTF.

The chain joins TRBV5-4 to TRBJ2-3; D possibly corresponds to TRBD1 (6 bases). Germline CDR1 SGHNT, CDR2 YYREEE (reference sequence). V was pared by 4 bases and J by 1 base, with 13 bases between. The CDR3 runs 15 residues. The CDR3 bases are TGTGCCAGCAGCCTAGGGGGTTCCGGCACAGATACGCAGTATTTT. Its protein product is CASSLGGSGTDTQYF.

This chain uses TRBV5-1 with TRBJ2-5, with D perhaps TRBD2 (7 bases). V lost 4 bases, J lost 2 bases, and 12 bases lay in between. CDR1 SGHRS and CDR2 YFSETQ come from the germline V gene. CDR3 length equals 14 residues. The CDR3 region has the DNA TGCGCCAGCAGCACCGGGGGGCCTCAAGAGACCCAGTACTTC. Its protein product is CASSTGGPQETQYF.

The chain is built from TRBV28 and TRBJ1-5; no clear D gene. The V end lost 3 bases, the J end lost 9 bases, and 9 bases lay between the germline ends. Germline V CDR1 and CDR2: MDHEN, SYDVKM. This CDR3 is 12 amino acids long. The CDR3 loop is CASSLPGTPQHF. DNA for the CDR3: TGTGCCAGCAGTTTGCCGGGAACGCCCCAGCATTTT.

The chain recombines TRBV19 with TRBJ1-5, with D perhaps matching TRBD1 (6 bases). There are 15 residues in the CDR3. The germline V gene encodes CDR1 LNHDA and CDR2 SQIVND (reference sequence). V shed 7 bases and J shed 1 base, with 14 bases lying between them. The CDR3 nucleotides are TGTGCCAGTATGGGAGGGGGAAGGAGCAATCAGCCCCAGCATTTT. Amino acids: CASMGGGRSNQPQHF.

The chain is built from TRBV5-8 and TRBJ1-2; D may be TRBD1 (5 bases). CDR1 and CDR2 from the germline V gene are SGHTS and YDEGEE. V was pared by 0 bases and J by 8 bases, with 11 bases between. The CDR3 sequence is 13 residues long. The CDR3 spells CASSLVGGEGYTF. The CDR3 coding sequence is TGTGCCAGCAGCTTGGTCGGGGGAGAGGGCTACACCTTC.

This rearrangement joins TRBV28 to TRBJ2-7; 10 nucleotides align to TRBD2. Per germline, CDR1 MDHEN and CDR2 SYDVKM. The J segment lost 3 bases and the V segment lost 10 bases, leaving 3 bases of the junction unmatched. The CDR3 has 12 residues. CDR3 in amino acids: CATRTSGYEQYF. CDR3 nucleotides: TGTGCCACCAGGACTAGCGGCTACGAGCAGTACTTC.

The V and J genes are TRBV7-6 and TRBJ2-2; 9 nucleotides align to TRBD1. V lost 5 bases and J lost 4; bases outside the gene matches: 5. From germline, CDR1 is SGHVS and CDR2 FNYEAQ. The CDR3 consists of 15 residues. The CDR3 reads CASSPGTGTTGELFF. DNA for the CDR3: TGTGCCAGCAGCCCCGGGACAGGGACCACCGGGGAGCTGTTTTTT.

This chain connects TRBV6-4 to TRBJ2-3; TRBD2 matches 7 bases. Germline-derived CDR1 and CDR2 are MRHNA and SNTAGT. V shed 5 bases, J shed 1 base, and the junction held 0 bases outside the gene matches. The CDR3 runs 13 residues. CDR3 protein: CASSSGGTDTQYF. In DNA, the CDR3 is TGTGCCAGCAGTAGCGGGGGCACAGATACGCAGTATTTT.

The chain couples TRBV5-4 to TRBJ2-3, with D maybe TRBD2 (7 bases). V lost 2 bases and J lost 2, with 12 bases in between. Germline V gives CDR1 SGHNT, CDR2 YYREEE (reference sequence). There are 15 residues in the CDR3. CDR3 amino acids: CASSFSGGLTDTQYF. CDR3 DNA sequence: TGTGCCAGCAGCTTTTCGGGGGGCCTCACAGATACGCAGTATTTT.

This chain connects TRBV5-6 to TRBJ1-2, with TRBD1 matching 7 bases. V was clipped by 0 bases and J by 1 base; unmatched bases: 9. Germline lookup yields CDR1 SGHDT and CDR2 YYEEEE. The CDR3 is 17 amino acids. The CDR3 here is CASSLGFRTGNNYGYTF. CDR3 nucleotide sequence: TGTGCCAGCAGCTTGGGGTTTCGGACAGGCAATAACTATGGCTACACCTTC. Variable domain in full (rest from reference TRBV5-6 and TRBJ1-2): DAGVTQSPTHLIKTRGQQVTLRCSPKSGHDTVSWYQQALGQGPQFIFQYYEEEERQRGNFPDRFSGHQFPNYSSELNVNALLLGDSALYLCASSLGFRTGNNYGYTFGSGTRLTVV.

The chain has TRBV5-1 and TRBJ1-2; TRBD1 is a possible D gene (6 bases). The CDR3 runs 14 residues. V was shortened by 4 bases and J by 8 bases, with 18 bases between the two germline ends. The germline gives CDR1 SGHRS, CDR2 YFSETQ. The CDR3 region is CASSERTDYKGYTF. For the CDR3, the DNA is TGCGCCAGCAGCGAACGGACAGATTATAAAGGCTACACCTTC.